The entry below gives a single TCR beta chain sequence along with its context. This sample is drawn from a study of blood T cell repertoires in COVID-19. The germline V and J ends were trimmed by 4 bases and 6 bases, with 14 bases remaining between them. Looked up from germline, CDR1 is LNHDA and CDR2 is SQIVND (reference sequence). CDR3 length equals 14 residues. The assay was immunoSEQ multiplex PCR, and TCRdb's table has in-frame clones only and misses some. Found here are some 300,000 clones, roughly nine tenths of them singletons; the top ten hold roughly a tenth. The chain carries TRBV19 and TRBJ2-3, with D possibly matching TRBD2 (6 bases). The receptor was isolated from a woman in her twenties or thirties who had recovered from COVID-19. Sequencing was carried out using PBMCs or T cells enriched from blood (not recorded which). CDR3 nucleotides: TGTGCCAGTAGTAAGGGACTGGTGGGTGATACGCAGTATTTT. Its protein product is CASSKGLVGDTQYF.